This TCR beta chain came from a study of identical twins. Study-wide findings and caveats: Possibly, invariant MAIT and iNKT cells partly confounded zero-insertion analyses. The analysis was cross-sectional rather than longitudinal within donors. Out-of-frame sharing of TCR alpha in monozygotic twins was underestimated by models.

cDNA carried unique molecular identifiers, and a universal primer site was added by template switching. TCRdb independently ran MiXCR on the 5' RACE reads; one entry per CDR3 protein. The table lists around 490,000 distinct CDR3 sequences, roughly 13% of them singletons. Per germline, CDR1 MNHNS and CDR2 SASEGT. The trim removed 6 bases at V and 4 bases at J, leaving 6 bases unmatched. This CDR3 is 14 amino acids long. This clonotype came up a few times. Its antigen is undetermined. The data also belong to a second study, concerning yellow fever vaccine responses in identical twins.

The sequence came from a woman aged 18-29 years in good health. The rearrangement joins TRBV6-1 to TRBJ2-7; 10 positions match TRBD1. The sequenced sample consisted of CD4+ T cells sorted from blood. CDR3 DNA sequence: TGTGCCAGCAGAAAGGGACAGGGGAGTTACGAGCAGTACTTC. Residues: CASRKGQGSYEQYF.